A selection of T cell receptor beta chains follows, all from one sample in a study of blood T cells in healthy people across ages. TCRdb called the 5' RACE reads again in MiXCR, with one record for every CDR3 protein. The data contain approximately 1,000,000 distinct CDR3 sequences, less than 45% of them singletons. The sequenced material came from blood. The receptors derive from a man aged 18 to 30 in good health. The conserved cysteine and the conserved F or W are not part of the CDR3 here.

CDR3: ASSTGGRVNEQF
V: TRBV12-3/TRBV12-4
J: TRBJ2-1

CDR3: ASSTGTGSSGGY
V: TRBV6-2/TRBV6-3
J: TRBJ2-5

CDR3: ASTLTQNLLGMLPYEQY
V: TRBV5-1
J: TRBJ2-7

CDR3: ASSEGRESIQY
V: TRBV2
J: TRBJ2-4

CDR3: ASRLGASYNEQF
V: TRBV12-3/TRBV12-4
J: TRBJ2-1

CDR3: AISALDYGYT
V: TRBV10-3
J: TRBJ1-2

CDR3: ASSRHRTGKHGYT
V: TRBV12-3/TRBV12-4
J: TRBJ1-2

CDR3: ASRRLINEKLF
V: TRBV13
J: TRBJ1-4

CDR3: ASRLGGRSTDTQY
V: TRBV28
J: TRBJ2-3

CDR3: ASSTDYPKGDEQF
V: TRBV12-3/TRBV12-4
J: TRBJ2-1

CDR3: ASRAGQGLLGYEQY
V: TRBV11-2
J: TRBJ2-7

CDR3: ASSQDLSGGSSYNEQY
V: TRBV4-3
J: .

CDR3: ASSSTRTDTQY
V: TRBV27
J: TRBJ2-3

CDR3: ASSLNGGQLGQQF
V: TRBV7-3
J: TRBJ2-1

CDR3: ASSPPSGSLEAF
V: TRBV28
J: TRBJ1-1

CDR3: ASSPRLAETSYEQY
V: TRBV18
J: TRBJ2-7

CDR3: ASSAGQGMNTEAF
V: TRBV18
J: TRBJ1-1